This TCR beta chain was sequenced in a study of T-cell reconstitution after alpha-beta-depleted transplantation in children. General study results and limits: Among T cells one year after transplant, newly produced cells accounted for most counts and diversity.

Germline CDR1 MNHEY, CDR2 SVGEGT. This CDR3 is built from 15 residues. Trimming cost V 5 bases and J 5 bases, with 16 bases left between them. This clonotype has more than one count but fewer than ten. The antigen is undetermined. The TCRbeta library was prepared with unique molecular identifiers. One entry per CDR3 protein results from TCRdb running MiXCR on the PCR reads. The sample carries roughly 76,000 distinct CDR3 sequences, 11% recorded once. Sequenced here: PBMCs, sampled before TCRalphabeta/CD19-depleted stem cell transplant. This chain links TRBV6-2 or TRBV6-3 with TRBJ2-1; a weak D match, TRBD1 (6 bases). The TCR originated in a boy aged 10-17 years with acute myeloid leukemia, due to receive a stem cell transplant. CDR3 sequence: CASSTYRTADNEQFF. The CDR3 DNA is TGTGCCAGCAGTACATATCGGACAGCGGACAATGAGCAGTTCTTC.